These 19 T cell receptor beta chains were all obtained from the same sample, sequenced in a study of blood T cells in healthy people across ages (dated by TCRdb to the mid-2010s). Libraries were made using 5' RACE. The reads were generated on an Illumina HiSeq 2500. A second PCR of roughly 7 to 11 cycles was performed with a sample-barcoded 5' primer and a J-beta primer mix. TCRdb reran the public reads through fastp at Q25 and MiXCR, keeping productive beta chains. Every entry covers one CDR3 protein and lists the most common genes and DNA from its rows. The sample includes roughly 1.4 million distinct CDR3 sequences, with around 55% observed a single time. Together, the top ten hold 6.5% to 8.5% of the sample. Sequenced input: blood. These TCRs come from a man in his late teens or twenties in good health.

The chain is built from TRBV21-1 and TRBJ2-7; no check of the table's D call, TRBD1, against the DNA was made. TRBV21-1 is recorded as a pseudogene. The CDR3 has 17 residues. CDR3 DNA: TGTGCCAGCAGCAAGGGGGATAGACAGGGTCCATCCCACGAGCAGTACTTC. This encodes CASSKGDRQGPSHEQYF.

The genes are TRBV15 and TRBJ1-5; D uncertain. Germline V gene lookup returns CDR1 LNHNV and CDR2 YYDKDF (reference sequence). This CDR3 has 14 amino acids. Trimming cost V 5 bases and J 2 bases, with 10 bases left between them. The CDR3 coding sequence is TGTGCCACCAGCGAACAGAGCCGCAATCAGCCCCAGCATTTT. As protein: CATSEQSRNQPQHF.

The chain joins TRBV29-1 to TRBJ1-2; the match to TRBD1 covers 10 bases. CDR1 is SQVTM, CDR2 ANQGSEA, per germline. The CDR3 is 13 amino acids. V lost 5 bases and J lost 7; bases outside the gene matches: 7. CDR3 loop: CSVKAGTGVGYTF. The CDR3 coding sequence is TGCAGCGTTAAAGCCGGGACAGGGGTTGGCTACACCTTC. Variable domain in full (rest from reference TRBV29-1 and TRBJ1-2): SAVISQKPSRDICQRGTSLTIQCQVDSQVTMMFWYRQQPGQSLTLIATANQGSEATYESGFVIDKFPISRPNLTFSTLTVSNMSPEDSSIYLCSVKAGTGVGYTFGSGTRLTVV.

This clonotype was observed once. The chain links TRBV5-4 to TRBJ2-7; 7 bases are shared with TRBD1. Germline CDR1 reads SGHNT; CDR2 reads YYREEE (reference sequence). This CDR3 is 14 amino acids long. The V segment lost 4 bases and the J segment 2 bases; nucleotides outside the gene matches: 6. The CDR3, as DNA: TGTGCCAGCAGCCACATAGGACAGGCCTACGAGCAGTACTTC. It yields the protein CASSHIGQAYEQYF.

CDR3 DNA sequence: TGTGCCAGCCATTTCAGGAGCTCTGGGGCCAACGTCCTGACTTTC. Its protein is CASHFRSSGANVLTF. The chain is built from TRBV6-5 and TRBJ2-6; no clear D. Germline-derived CDR1 and CDR2 are MNHEY and SVGAGI. Trimming left V 8 bases short and J 0 bases short, with 11 bases between. CDR3 size: 15 residues.

The CDR3 is CASSLSGVETGSPYNEQFF. Written as DNA, the CDR3 is TGTGCCAGCAGTTTATCGGGTGTAGAGACAGGGTCCCCCTACAATGAGCAGTTCTTC. The chain employs TRBV27 and TRBJ2-1; 7 nucleotides line up with TRBD1. The ends lost 0 bases at V and 2 bases at J; junction bases unmatched: 13. The CDR3 consists of 19 residues. CDR1 is MNHEY and CDR2 is SMNVEV in the germline V gene (reference sequence).

The CDR3 sequence: CASSYFVDNEQFF. The CDR3, as DNA: TGTGCCAGCAGTTACTTCGTAGACAATGAGCAGTTCTTC. The J gene is TRBJ2-1, the V gene TRBV6-5, with D hard to call. Trimming removed 1 base from V and 5 bases from J, with 6 bases in between. The CDR3 sequence is 13 residues long. Germline V gene sequence: CDR1 MNHEY, CDR2 SVGAGI.

The CDR3 sequence: CASSLGTSGSYGNEQFF. CDR3 nucleotides: TGCGCCAGCAGCCTCGGGACTAGCGGGAGTTATGGCAATGAGCAGTTCTTC. V is TRBV5-1 and J is TRBJ2-1; 14 nucleotides align to TRBD2. Germline V gene data show CDR1 as SGHRS and CDR2 as YFSETQ. The junction had 9 bases not matched to a gene; V was cut back by 4 bases and J by 6 bases. The CDR3 sequence is 17 residues long.

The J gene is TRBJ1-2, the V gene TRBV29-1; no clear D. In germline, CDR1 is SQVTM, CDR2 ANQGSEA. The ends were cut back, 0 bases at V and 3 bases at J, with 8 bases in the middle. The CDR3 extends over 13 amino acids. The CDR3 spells CSVEDTLHYGYTF. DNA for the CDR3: TGCAGCGTTGAAGACACACTACACTATGGCTACACCTTC.

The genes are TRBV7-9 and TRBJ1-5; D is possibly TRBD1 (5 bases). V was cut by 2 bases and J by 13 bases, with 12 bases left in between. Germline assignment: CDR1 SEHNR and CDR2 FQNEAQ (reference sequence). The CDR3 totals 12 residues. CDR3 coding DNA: TGTGCCAGCAGCTTAAGGTGGGGCCCTCAGCATTTT. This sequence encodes CASSLRWGPQHF.

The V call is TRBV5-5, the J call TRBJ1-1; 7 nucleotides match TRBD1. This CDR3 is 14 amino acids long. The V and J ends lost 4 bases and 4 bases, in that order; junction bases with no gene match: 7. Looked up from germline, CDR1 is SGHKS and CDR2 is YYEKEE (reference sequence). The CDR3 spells CASSPGPGGTEAFF. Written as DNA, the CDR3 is TGTGCCAGCAGCCCTGGACCAGGGGGCACTGAAGCTTTCTTT. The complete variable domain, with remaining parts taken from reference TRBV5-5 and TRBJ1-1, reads DAGVTQSPTHLIKTRGQQVTLRCSPISGHKSVSWYQQVLGQGPQFIFQYYEKEERGRGNFPDRFSARQFPNYSSELNVNALLLGDSALYLCASSPGPGGTEAFFGQGTRLTVV.

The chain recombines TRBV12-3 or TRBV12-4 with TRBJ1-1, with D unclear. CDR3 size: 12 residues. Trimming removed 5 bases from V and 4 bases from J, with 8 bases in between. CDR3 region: CASSADSTEAFF. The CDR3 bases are TGTGCCAGCAGTGCAGACTCCACTGAAGCTTTCTTT.

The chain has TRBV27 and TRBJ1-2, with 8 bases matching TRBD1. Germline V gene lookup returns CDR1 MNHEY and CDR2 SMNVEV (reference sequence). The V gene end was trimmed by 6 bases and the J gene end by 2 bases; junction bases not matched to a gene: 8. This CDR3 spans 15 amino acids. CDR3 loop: CASRTLGQGNYGYTF. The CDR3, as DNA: TGTGCCAGCAGGACTCTCGGACAGGGCAACTATGGCTACACCTTC.

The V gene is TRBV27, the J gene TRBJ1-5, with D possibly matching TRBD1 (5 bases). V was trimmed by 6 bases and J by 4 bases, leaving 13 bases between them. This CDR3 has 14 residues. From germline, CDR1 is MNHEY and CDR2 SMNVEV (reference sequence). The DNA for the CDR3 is TGTGCCAGCAGACCACGGGAGGGGAATCAGCCCCAGCATTTT. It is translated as CASRPREGNQPQHF.

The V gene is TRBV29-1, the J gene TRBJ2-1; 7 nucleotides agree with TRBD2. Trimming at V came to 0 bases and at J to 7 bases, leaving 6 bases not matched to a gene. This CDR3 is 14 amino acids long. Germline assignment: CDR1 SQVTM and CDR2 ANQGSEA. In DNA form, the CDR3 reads TGCAGCGTTGAAGAGGGAGGGGTCATGAATGAGCAGTTCTTC. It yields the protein CSVEEGGVMNEQFF.

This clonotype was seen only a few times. Here the CDR3 DNA reads TGCAGTGCTAGAGGGGACAGCGATGTCCTAGGGCAGTACTTC. As protein: CSARGDSDVLGQYF. The chain has TRBV20-1 and TRBJ2-5; the match to TRBD1 covers 7 bases. The CDR3 extends over 14 amino acids. The trim removed 1 base at V and 11 bases at J, leaving 13 bases unmatched. Per the germline V gene, CDR1 is DFQATT and CDR2 is SNEGSKA (reference sequence).

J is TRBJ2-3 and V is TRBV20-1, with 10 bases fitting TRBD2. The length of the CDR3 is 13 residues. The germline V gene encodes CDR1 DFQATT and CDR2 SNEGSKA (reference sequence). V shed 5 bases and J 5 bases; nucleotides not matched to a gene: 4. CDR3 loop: CSAPLAGLDTQYF. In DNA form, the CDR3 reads TGCAGTGCTCCACTAGCGGGGCTAGATACGCAGTATTTT.

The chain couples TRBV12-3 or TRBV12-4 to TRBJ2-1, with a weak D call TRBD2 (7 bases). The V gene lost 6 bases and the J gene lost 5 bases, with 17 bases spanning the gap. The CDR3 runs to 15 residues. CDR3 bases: TGTGCCAGCAGCCTCGAAGGGGGGGAGGACAATGAGCAGTTCTTC. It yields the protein CASSLEGGEDNEQFF.

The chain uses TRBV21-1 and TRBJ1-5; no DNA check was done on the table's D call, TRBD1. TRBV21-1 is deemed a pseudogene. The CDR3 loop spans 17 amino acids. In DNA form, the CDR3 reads TGTGCCAGCAGCAAACTATGGGGACAGGTAAAGGACCAGCCCCAGCATTTT. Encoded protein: CASSKLWGQVKDQPQHF.